These T cell receptor beta chains were read from a single sample in a study of T cell changes during pregnancy in multiple sclerosis. The method was immunoSEQ multiplex PCR; TCRdb's version includes in-frame clones alone and lacks a portion of them. Of some 80,000 clones listed, approximately 94% are singletons. The source was peripheral blood, collected in the third trimester of pregnancy. These receptors were obtained from a female donor with multiple sclerosis, enrolled in a pregnancy study. CDR3s include the opening cysteine and the closing phenylalanine or tryptophan. A clone size is listed for some rows: how often the clone was seen (once, few, many), or a class if it is expanded.

V	size	length	CDR3
TRBV6-1	.	16	CASSERAGTAFYGYTF
TRBV5-1	once	15	CASSINRALSSPLHF
TRBV4-2	.	15	CASSQDGEGLYGYTF
TRBV13	.	12	CASSLEGNEQYF
TRBV20-1	.	11	CSALRTGEQYF
TRBV29-1	few	12	CSGFGGGTEAFF
TRBV25-1	.	15	CASSENRVTYYGYTF
TRBV5-5	.	16	CASTLVPGQGAEGYTF
TRBV15	.	14	CATSVGTANYGYTF
TRBV9	few	15	CASSVVGTGDTEAFF
TRBV19	.	13	CASSQGTNEKLFF
TRBV4-1	.	17	CASSPSRGVGANYGYTF
TRBV27	.	15	CASSSPTGSNSPLHF
TRBV11-3	.	16	CASSPGTSGRHNEQFF
TRBV13	.	13	CASSQAGNTEAFF
TRBV5-6	.	15	CASSSLGQGVYEQYF
TRBV7-3	.	16	CASSLAPPRTNTEAFF
TRBV19	.	11	CASSRGAEAFF
TRBV5-1	.	12	CASSLDRDEQYF
TRBV2	few	14	CASSERVGNQPQHF
TRBV27	.	15	CASSQTGEWDEKLFF
TRBV9	.	16	CASSASIMLLNNEQFF
TRBV5-4	.	14	CASRVRGTSYEQYF
TRBV7-9	.	14	CASSIGTGNQPQHF
TRBV7-9	.	16	CASSPRQAATNEKLFF
TRBV15	.	17	CATSNQIRTGKRNTIYF
TRBV25-1	.	14	CASKGQGDTGELFF
TRBV5-1	.	14	CASREVVNTDTQYF
TRBV5-5	.	14	CASSPVWGAQPQHF
TRBV5-8	.	15	CASSLTDRTRWGYTF
TRBV9	.	15	CASSVAGGLGETQYF
TRBV9	.	17	CASSVGGTGGEMNEQFF
TRBV27	.	18	CASSSPLAGGTHPYEQYF
TRBV10-3	once	14	CAIRTGASGNTIYF
TRBV10-1	.	20	CASSEKVLAGGPSSYNEQFF
TRBV7-9	.	15	CASGTSEVFYNEQFF
TRBV6-1	.	15	CASSAGGGSYYEQYF
TRBV7-2	.	15	CASSLVGGSRQPQHF
TRBV5-4	.	13	CASSLGATGELFF
TRBV25-1	.	14	CASSATGFNSPLHF
TRBV2	.	13	CASDQDSGNTIYF
TRBV9	once	14	CASSVGQVYSPLHF
TRBV15	.	13	CATSGTGNYGYTF
TRBV30	.	16	CAWSPILAGGADEQFF
TRBV7-8	.	14	CASSSPGMDTEAFF
TRBV6-5	.	14	CASKGTPSYNEQFF
TRBV19	once	15	CASSLQGTGANVLTF
TRBV7-3	.	13	CASAPGQASGYTF
TRBV7-7	.	12	CAPGTGNQPQHF
TRBV5-1	.	15	CASSLDGLAFYEQYF
TRBV9	.	15	CASSTLNRANYGYTF
TRBV11-2	.	15	CASSLGRTSVYGYTF
TRBV11-3	.	15	CASSRGGRGDEKLFF